What follows are 6 T cell receptor beta chains derived from one specimen sequenced in a study of T cell clusters in autoimmune cytopenias. Each sample's input was around 250 ng genomic DNA, roughly 38,000 genome equivalents. Multiplex touch-down PCR amplified TRB using TRB-A and TRB-B pools in one tube. TCRdb reworked the multiplex PCR reads into one entry per CDR3 protein, no DNA. Recorded for this sample: about 11,000 distinct CDR3 sequences. The same data also contributed to another study, on T cell repertoires in aging, cancer and after chemotherapy.

The sequenced material came from peripheral blood. These receptors were collected from a human donor in good health.

The rearrangement uses TRBV19 and TRBJ2-7; TCRdb names TRBD1, which stays unverified in the absence of DNA. The CDR3 extends over 14 amino acids. CDR1 and CDR2 from the germline V gene are LNHDA and SQIVND (reference sequence). The CDR3 reads CASSRQGGAYEQYF. Variable domain in full (rest from reference TRBV19 and TRBJ2-7): DGGITQSPKYLFRKEGQNVTLSCEQNLNHDAMYWYRQDPGQGLRLIYYSQIVNDFQKGDIAEGYSVSREKKESFPLTVTSAQKNPTAFYLCASSRQGGAYEQYFGPGTRLTVT.

This chain connects TRBV18 to TRBJ2-4; TCRdb's D call, TRBD1, is unchecked because there is no DNA. The CDR3 covers 11 residues. CDR1 and CDR2 from the germline V gene are KGHSH and LQKENI. The CDR3 reads CASSDGGIQYF.

The chain joins TRBV5-6 to TRBJ1-4; no DNA is available, so the TRBD1 call from TCRdb remains unchecked. The CDR3 totals 16 residues. The germline V gene encodes CDR1 SGHDT and CDR2 YYEEEE. The CDR3 is CASSSDRGRTNEKLFF.

J is TRBJ2-5 and V is TRBV19; TCRdb picks TRBD1, but there is no DNA to check that call. This CDR3 has 12 residues. Germline CDR1 and CDR2: LNHDA and SQIVND (reference sequence). The CDR3 spells CASGRGQETQYF. Together with reference TRBV19 and TRBJ2-5, the CDR3 gives the full variable domain: DGGITQSPKYLFRKEGQNVTLSCEQNLNHDAMYWYRQDPGQGLRLIYYSQIVNDFQKGDIAEGYSVSREKKESFPLTVTSAQKNPTAFYLCASGRGQETQYFGPGTRLLVL.

The chain has TRBV6-5 and TRBJ2-2; TCRdb's D call, TRBD1, is unchecked because there is no DNA. Germline CDR1 reads MNHEY; CDR2 reads SVGAGI. CDR3 size: 15 residues. This CDR3 reads CASTWTGENTGELFF.

V and J are TRBV13 and TRBJ1-6; with no DNA, the TCRdb D assignment of TRBD1 cannot be verified. Germline V gene data show CDR1 as PRHDT and CDR2 as FYEKMQ (reference sequence). The CDR3 extends over 14 amino acids. The CDR3 region is CASSLGGTYSPLHF. Variable domain in full (rest from reference TRBV13 and TRBJ1-6): AAGVIQSPRHLIKEKRETATLKCYPIPRHDTVYWYQQGPGQDPQFLISFYEKMQSDKGSIPDRFSAQQFSDYHSELNMSSLELGDSALYFCASSLGGTYSPLHFGNGTRLTVT.